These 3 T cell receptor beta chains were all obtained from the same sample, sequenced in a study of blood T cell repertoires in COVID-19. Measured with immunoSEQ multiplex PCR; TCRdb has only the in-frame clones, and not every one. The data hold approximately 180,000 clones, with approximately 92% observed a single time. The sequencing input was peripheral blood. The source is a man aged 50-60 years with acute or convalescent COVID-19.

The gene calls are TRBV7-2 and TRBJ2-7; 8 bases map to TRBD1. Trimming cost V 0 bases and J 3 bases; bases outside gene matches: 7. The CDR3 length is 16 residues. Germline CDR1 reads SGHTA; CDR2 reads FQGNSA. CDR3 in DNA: TGTGCCAGCAGCTTAGCGTTGGCAGGGGGCATCTACGAGCAGTACTTC. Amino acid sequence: CASSLALAGGIYEQYF.

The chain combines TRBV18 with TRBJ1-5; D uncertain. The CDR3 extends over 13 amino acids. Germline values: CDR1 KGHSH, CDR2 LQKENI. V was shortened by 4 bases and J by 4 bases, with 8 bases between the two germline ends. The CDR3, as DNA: TGTGCCAGCTCACAGCTGAGAAATCAGCCCCAGCATTTT. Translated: CASSQLRNQPQHF.

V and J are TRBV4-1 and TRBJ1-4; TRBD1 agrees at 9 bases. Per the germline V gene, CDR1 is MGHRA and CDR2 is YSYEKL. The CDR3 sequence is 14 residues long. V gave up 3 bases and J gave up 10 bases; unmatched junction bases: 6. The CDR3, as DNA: TGCGCCAGCAGCCAGGCCGGGACAGGGTTAAAACTGTTTTTT. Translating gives CASSQAGTGLKLFF.